Each of the 17 T cell receptor beta chains below was sequenced from the same sample in a study of blood T cell repertoires in COVID-19. Clones were read by immunoSEQ multiplex PCR, and TCRdb kept only the in-frame ones, dropping some. The data hold about 98,000 clones, with approximately 90% observed a single time. The sample comprised peripheral blood. These receptor sequences come from a woman between 45 and 65 years old with COVID-19, enrolled during active disease.

V usage is TRBV19 and J usage is TRBJ2-2; D possibly corresponds to TRBD1 (7 bases). Trimming pared 7 bases from V and 3 bases from J, leaving 12 bases between. The CDR3 sequence is 14 residues long. The germline V gene has CDR1 LNHDA and CDR2 SQIVND (reference sequence). CDR3 residues: CASKEGQYTGELFF. CDR3 coding DNA: TGTGCCAGTAAGGAGGGACAGTACACCGGGGAGCTGTTTTTT. Full variable domain (rest looked up from reference TRBV19 and TRBJ2-2): DGGITQSPKYLFRKEGQNVTLSCEQNLNHDAMYWYRQDPGQGLRLIYYSQIVNDFQKGDIAEGYSVSREKKESFPLTVTSAQKNPTAFYLCASKEGQYTGELFFGEGSRLTVL.

This clone was recorded once. The chain carries TRBV7-9 and TRBJ1-1; D unclear. The CDR3 sequence is 13 residues long. The V end lost 6 bases, the J end lost 6 bases, and 14 bases lay between the germline ends. Per germline, CDR1 SEHNR and CDR2 FQNEAQ (reference sequence). CDR3 DNA sequence: TGTGCCAGCAGAAAAGAGGGAGGGCCTGAAGCTTTCTTT. Amino acids: CASRKEGGPEAFF. The full variable domain, rest sourced from reference TRBV7-9 and TRBJ1-1, is DTGVSQNPRHKITKRGQNVTFRCDPISEHNRLYWYRQTLGQGPEFLTYFQNEAQLEKSRLLSDRFSAERPKGSFSTLEIQRTEQGDSAMYLCASRKEGGPEAFFGQGTRLTVV.

This clone appeared a few times. J is TRBJ2-7 and V is TRBV5-6; 15 nucleotides align to TRBD2. Germline lookup yields CDR1 SGHDT and CDR2 YYEEEE. Unmatched junction bases numbered 9, after V lost 2 bases and J lost 3 bases. The CDR3 is 18 residues long. CDR3 sequence reads: CASSFGPLGLAGGYEQYF. The CDR3 DNA is TGTGCCAGCAGCTTTGGGCCGCTGGGACTAGCGGGGGGCTACGAGCAGTACTTC.

This clone was recorded only once. The chain links TRBV12-5 to TRBJ2-1, with D hard to call. V lost 1 base to trimming and J lost 8 bases, with 18 bases between them. CDR3 length: 16 residues. Per germline, CDR1 LGHNT and CDR2 FRNRAP. CDR3 nucleotide sequence: TGTGCTAGTGGTTTGGACCCTGCGAAACCTCGGGATGAGCAGTTCTTC. It yields the protein CASGLDPAKPRDEQFF.

The chain recombines TRBV7-2 with TRBJ2-2, with unresolved D. Trimming stripped 5 bases from V and 4 bases from J, with 11 bases between. The CDR3 length is 14 residues. Germline CDR1 SGHTA, CDR2 FQGNSA. CDR3 sequence (DNA): TGTGCCAGCAGCCTACCCCTATTCACCGGGGAGCTGTTTTTT. Residues: CASSLPLFTGELFF.

V gene TRBV5-1 combines with J gene TRBJ2-2, with D perhaps TRBD2 (7 bases). The CDR3 totals 15 residues. The germline V gene encodes CDR1 SGHRS and CDR2 YFSETQ. V lost 4 bases to trimming and J lost 3 bases, with 13 bases between them. The CDR3, as DNA: TGCGCCAGCAGCCCTTGGGGGGGCGACACCGGGGAGCTGTTTTTT. It yields the protein CASSPWGGDTGELFF. Complete variable domain (other parts from reference TRBV5-1 and TRBJ2-2): KAGVTQTPRYLIKTRGQQVTLSCSPISGHRSVSWYQQTPGQGLQFLFEYFSETQRNKGNFPGRFSGRQFSNSRSEMNVSTLELGDSALYLCASSPWGGDTGELFFGEGSRLTVL.

The chain uses TRBV7-6 and TRBJ2-7; unclear D gene. The CDR3 covers 13 residues. Trimming removed 4 bases from V and 6 bases from J, with 13 bases in between. Germline V gene data show CDR1 as SGHVS and CDR2 as FNYEAQ. CDR3 sequence reads: CASSSNRVFEQYF. CDR3 nucleotide sequence: TGTGCCAGCAGCTCCAACCGGGTTTTCGAGCAGTACTTC.

As DNA, the CDR3 is TGTGCCAGCTCACAACAGGGGAGTTTTCAGCCCCAGCATTTT. Its translation is CASSQQGSFQPQHF. J is TRBJ1-5 and V is TRBV18, with 7 bases fitting TRBD1. V shed 4 bases and J 6 bases; nucleotides not matched to a gene: 6. CDR3 length: 14 residues. Germline CDR1 reads KGHSH; CDR2 reads LQKENI. Using reference TRBV18 and TRBJ1-5 for the parts outside the CDR3, the full variable domain is NAGVMQNPRHLVRRRGQEARLRCSPMKGHSHVYWYRQLPEEGLKFMVYLQKENIIDESGMPKERFSAEFPKEGPSILRIQQVVRGDSAAYFCASSQQGSFQPQHFGDGTRLSIL.

The CDR3 spells CASSPPGRYQETQYF. The CDR3 nucleotides are TGTGCCAGCTCACCACCGGGGAGATACCAAGAGACCCAGTACTTC. The chain joins TRBV18 to TRBJ2-5, with TRBD2 as a possible D gene (5 bases). The CDR3 has 15 amino acids. Trimming left V 0 bases short and J 0 bases short, with 8 bases between. Per germline, CDR1 KGHSH and CDR2 LQKENI.

The chain is built from TRBV19 and TRBJ1-4; D ambiguous. V was clipped by 10 bases and J by 7 bases, with 7 bases between them. Per the germline V gene, CDR1 is LNHDA and CDR2 is SQIVND (reference sequence). The CDR3 is 10 amino acids. The CDR3 loop reads CATKSEKLFF. The CDR3 DNA follows: TGTGCCACAAAATCTGAAAAACTGTTTTTT.

The chain uses TRBV7-2 and TRBJ1-5, with D tentatively TRBD1 (5 bases). V lost 5 bases and J lost 0, with 14 bases in between. The V gene's germline CDR1 is SGHTA and CDR2 FQGNSA. The CDR3 has 16 residues. In DNA, the CDR3 is TGTGCCAGCAGCCTTACCGGGGGACTTAGCAATCAGCCCCAGCATTTT. Its protein is CASSLTGGLSNQPQHF.

The V gene is TRBV29-1, the J gene TRBJ2-1, with 9 bases that match TRBD2. The CDR3 totals 14 residues. Trimming removed 4 bases from V and 4 bases from J; junction bases left unmatched: 5. Germline loops: CDR1 SQVTM, CDR2 ANQGSEA. CDR3 sequence: CSVAQTSGYNEQFF. The DNA for the CDR3 is TGCAGCGTTGCACAGACTAGCGGTTACAATGAGCAGTTCTTC.

The chain has TRBV6-6 and TRBJ1-6; D perhaps matches TRBD1 (5 bases). Germline V gives CDR1 MNHNY, CDR2 SVGAGI (reference sequence). This CDR3 is 18 amino acids long. V was cut by 7 bases and J by 10 bases, with 29 bases left in between. The CDR3 bases are TGTGCCAGCATTCGGGAACCGGGACTGCGCTTGAGGGAGTCACCCCTCCACTTT. Translation gives CASIREPGLRLRESPLHF.

This clone is a singleton in its sample. The chain combines TRBV9 with TRBJ2-3; TRBD2 agrees at 13 bases. CDR3 size: 18 residues. CDR1 and CDR2 (germline): SGDLS, YYNGEE. With V trimmed by 4 bases and J by 1 base, 9 bases remained unmatched. The CDR3 DNA reads as TGTGCCAGCAGCTTTCCCGGGACTAGCGGGGCCCGCACAGATACGCAGTATTTT. Residues: CASSFPGTSGARTDTQYF.

The chain is built from TRBV2 and TRBJ2-5; 7 bases are a match to TRBD1. CDR1 and CDR2 (germline): SNHLY, FYNNEI. CDR3 length: 15 residues. V gave up 5 bases and J gave up 2 bases; unmatched junction bases: 8. The CDR3 loop reads CASSIQGISQETQYF. For the CDR3, the DNA is TGTGCCAGCAGTATACAGGGGATATCTCAAGAGACCCAGTACTTC.

The CDR3 reads CASSLWFEGAGYTF. For the CDR3, the DNA is TGCGCCAGCAGCTTGTGGTTCGAGGGGGCTGGCTACACCTTC. V gene TRBV5-1 combines with J gene TRBJ1-2; the match to TRBD1 covers 7 bases. Losses at the gene ends were 1 base for V and 7 bases for J; bases not matched to a gene: 7. The CDR3 consists of 14 residues. The V gene's germline CDR1 is SGHRS and CDR2 YFSETQ.

The chain is built from TRBV5-4 and TRBJ2-7; 15 nucleotides line up with TRBD2. CDR1 SGHNT and CDR2 YYREEE come from the germline V gene (reference sequence). V shed 3 bases, J shed 3 bases, and the junction held 4 bases outside the gene matches. There are 16 residues in the CDR3. The CDR3 sequence is CASSSGTSGGFYEQYF. CDR3 bases: TGTGCCAGCAGCTCCGGGACTAGCGGGGGGTTCTACGAGCAGTACTTC.